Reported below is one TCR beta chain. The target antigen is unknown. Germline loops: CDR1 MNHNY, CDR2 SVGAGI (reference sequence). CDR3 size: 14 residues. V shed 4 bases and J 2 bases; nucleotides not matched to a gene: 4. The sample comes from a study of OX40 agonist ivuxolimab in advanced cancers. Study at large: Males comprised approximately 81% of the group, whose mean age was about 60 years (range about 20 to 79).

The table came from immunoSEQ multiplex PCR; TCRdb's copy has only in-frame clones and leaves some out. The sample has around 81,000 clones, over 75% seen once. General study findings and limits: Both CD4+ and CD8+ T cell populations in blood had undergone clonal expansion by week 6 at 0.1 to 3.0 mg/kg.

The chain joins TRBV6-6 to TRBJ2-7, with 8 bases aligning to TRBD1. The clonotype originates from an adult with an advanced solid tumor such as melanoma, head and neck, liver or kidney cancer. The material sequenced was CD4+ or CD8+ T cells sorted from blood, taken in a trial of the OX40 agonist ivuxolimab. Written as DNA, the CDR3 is TGTGCCAGCAGTTGGGACAGGTTTACCTACGAGCAGTACTTC. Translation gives CASSWDRFTYEQYF.